This is a list of T cell receptor beta chains from one sample in a study of OX40 agonist ivuxolimab in advanced cancers. Measured with immunoSEQ multiplex PCR; TCRdb has only the in-frame clones, and not every one. The table shows some 60,000 clones, with approximately 81% occurring only once. This material consisted of CD4+ or CD8+ T cells sorted from blood, taken in a trial of the OX40 agonist ivuxolimab. These receptors all stem from an adult with an advanced solid tumor such as melanoma, head and neck, liver or kidney cancer. Both conserved end residues are part of each CDR3. A D gene is named only where the DNA matches it firmly. The size of a clone is reported for some rows only, either as once, few or many, or as a class for expanded clones.

>TRBJ2-5|.|TRBD2|TRBV11-1
CASSPGTSDETQYF
TGTGCCAGCAGCCCCGGGACTAGCGACGAGACCCAGTACTTC
>TRBJ2-2|once|.|TRBV4-1
CASSQDGHQLGELFF
TGCGCCAGCAGCCAAGACGGACACCAGCTAGGGGAGCTGTTTTTT
>TRBJ2-4|.|TRBD1|TRBV18
CASSPAGQGAIQYF
TGTGCCAGCTCACCAGCGGGACAGGGAGCCATTCAGTACTTC
>TRBJ2-2|few|.|TRBV25-1
CASSELGGTGELFF
TGTGCCAGCAGTGAACTAGGCGGCACCGGGGAGCTGTTTTTT
>TRBJ1-2|.|.|TRBV7-2
CASSFAGAFGYTF
TGTGCCAGCAGCTTTGCGGGGGCGTTTGGCTACACCTTC
>TRBJ1-2|once|.|TRBV6-5
CASSYPGFYGYTF
TGTGCCAGCAGTTACCCAGGGTTCTATGGCTACACCTTC
>TRBJ1-1|.|TRBD1|TRBV5-1
CASSLGDRGQDEAFF
TGCGCCAGCAGCTTGGGGGACAGGGGGCAGGATGAAGCTTTCTTT
>TRBJ1-4|.|.|TRBV29-1
CSVRGSPGGNEKLFF
TGCAGCGTACGGGGGTCCCCGGGGGGGAATGAAAAACTGTTTTTT
>TRBJ2-1|.|.|TRBV5-1
CASSLEVGEQFF
TGCGCCAGCAGCTTGGAGGTAGGTGAGCAGTTCTTC
>TRBJ1-5|.|TRBD1|TRBV30
CAWSLGQGASQPQHF
TGTGCCTGGAGCCTCGGACAGGGGGCAAGTCAGCCCCAGCATTTT
>TRBJ2-3|.|.|TRBV14
CASSRGLSTDTQYF
TGTGCCAGCAGCCGGGGACTTAGCACAGATACGCAGTATTTT
>TRBJ1-4|.|TRBD1|TRBV5-3
CARSYRHGTGNEKLFF
TGTGCCAGAAGCTATCGGCACGGGACAGGTAATGAAAAACTGTTTTTT
>TRBJ1-4|.|.|TRBV6-6
CASTPGGRSNEKLFF
TGTGCCAGCACTCCGGGGGGCAGGAGTAATGAAAAACTGTTTTTT
>TRBJ1-5|.|.|TRBV5-8
CASSLGQFSNQPQHF
TGTGCCAGCAGCTTGGGACAGTTTAGCAATCAGCCCCAGCATTTT
>TRBJ2-7|few|.|TRBV14
CASSPPGLHYEQYF
TGTGCCAGCAGCCCTCCGGGCCTACATTACGAGCAGTACTTC
>TRBJ2-1|.|.|TRBV11-2
CASSLAVRVGLDEQFF
TGTGCCAGCAGCCTCGCTGTCAGGGTGGGTTTGGATGAGCAGTTCTTC